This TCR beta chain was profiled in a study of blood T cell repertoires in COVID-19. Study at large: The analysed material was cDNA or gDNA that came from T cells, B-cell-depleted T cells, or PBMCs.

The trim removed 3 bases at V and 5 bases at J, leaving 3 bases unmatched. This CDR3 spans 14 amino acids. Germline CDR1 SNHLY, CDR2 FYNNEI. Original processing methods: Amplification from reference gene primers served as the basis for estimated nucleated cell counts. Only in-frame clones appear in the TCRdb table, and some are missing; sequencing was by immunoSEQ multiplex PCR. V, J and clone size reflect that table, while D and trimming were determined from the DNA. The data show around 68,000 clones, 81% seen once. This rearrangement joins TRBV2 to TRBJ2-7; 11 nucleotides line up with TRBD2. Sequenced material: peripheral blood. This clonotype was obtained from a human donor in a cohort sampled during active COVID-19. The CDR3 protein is CASSEGLAAHEQYF. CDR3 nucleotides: TGTGCCAGCAGTGAGGGACTAGCGGCCCACGAGCAGTACTTC.